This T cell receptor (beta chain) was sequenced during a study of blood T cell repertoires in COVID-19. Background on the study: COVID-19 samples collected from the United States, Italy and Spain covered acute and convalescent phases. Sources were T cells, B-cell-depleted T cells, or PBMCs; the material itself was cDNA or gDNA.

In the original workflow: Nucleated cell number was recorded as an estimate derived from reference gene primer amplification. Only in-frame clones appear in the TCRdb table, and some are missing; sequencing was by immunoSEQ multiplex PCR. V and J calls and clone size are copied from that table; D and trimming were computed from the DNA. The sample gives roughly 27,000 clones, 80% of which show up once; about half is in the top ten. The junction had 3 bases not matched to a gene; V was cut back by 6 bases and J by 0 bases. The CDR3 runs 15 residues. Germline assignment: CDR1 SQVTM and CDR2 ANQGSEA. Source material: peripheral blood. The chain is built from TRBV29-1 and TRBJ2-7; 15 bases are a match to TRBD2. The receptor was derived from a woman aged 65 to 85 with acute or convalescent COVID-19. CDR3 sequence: CSVGLAGGSSYEQYF. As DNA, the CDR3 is TGCAGCGTCGGACTAGCGGGGGGGAGCTCCTACGAGCAGTACTTC.